These 18 T cell receptor beta chains came from one sample sequenced in a study of T cells in Graves' hyperthyroidism and ophthalmopathy. There were TCR beta CDR3 regions amplified from RNA transcripts. Primed by the HTBI set, a first-round RT-PCR was run on the TCR CDR3. Each CDR3 protein is one row after TCRdb ran MiXCR on the multiplex PCR reads. The sample contains some 600,000 distinct CDR3 sequences, around 13% of which appear only once. The sequenced material came from blood. Receptor source: a woman aged 25 to 39 with Graves' hyperthyroidism that later progressed to Graves' ophthalmopathy.

As for this clonotype: This may stem from a read error, because a much larger clone lies one nucleotide away. The chain recombines TRBV27 with TRBJ2-1; D might be TRBD2 (6 bases). The V gene's germline CDR1 is MNHEY and CDR2 SMNVEV (reference sequence). There are 12 residues in the CDR3. V lost 8 bases, J lost 7 bases, and 12 bases lay in between. The CDR3 loop reads CASGEDGNEQFF. The CDR3 DNA follows: TGTGCCAGCGGGGAGGACGGAAATGAGCAGTTCTTC.

With regard to this clonotype: A much larger clone differs by one base, so this may be a read error. This chain joins TRBV12-3 or TRBV12-4 and TRBJ1-1; D possibly corresponds to TRBD1 (5 bases). The CDR3 length is 16 residues. Deletions cut 7 bases from V and 3 bases from J, with 21 bases between. CDR3 region: CASILPGPYSDTEAFF. DNA for the CDR3: TGTGCCAGCATTTTGCCAGGGCCCTACTCTGACACTGAAGCTTTCTTT.

The J gene is TRBJ2-1, the V gene TRBV7-3; D perhaps matches TRBD2 (6 bases). Trimming pared 5 bases from V and 8 bases from J, leaving 19 bases between. CDR1 SGHTA and CDR2 FQGTGA come from the germline V gene. The CDR3 runs 15 residues. As DNA, the CDR3 is TGTGCCAGCAGCAGCGGGCTAGCTCAACAGTATGAGCAGTTCTTC. Its translation is CASSSGLAQQYEQFF.

This clonotype was seen only a few times. The chain joins TRBV3-1 to TRBJ2-1; 10 bases are shared with TRBD2. V lost 5 bases and J lost 10; bases outside the gene matches: 20. CDR1 is LGHDT, CDR2 YNNKEL, per germline (reference sequence). The CDR3 has 18 amino acids. CDR3 DNA sequence: TGTGCCAGCAGCGGGAGGGTTAAAAGCGGGAGGGCCCTTCGAGAGCAGTTCTTC. The encoded protein is CASSGRVKSGRALREQFF.

This clonotype appeared a few times. The chain employs TRBV20-1 and TRBJ2-5, with 9 bases matching TRBD1. Germline V gene data show CDR1 as DFQATT and CDR2 as SNEGSKA (reference sequence). V shed 1 base and J 0 bases; nucleotides not matched to a gene: 9. The CDR3 consists of 17 residues. Here the CDR3 DNA reads TGCAGTGCTAGAGGGTTAAGGGACAGGGCGTACCAAGAGACCCAGTACTTC. Translating it yields CSARGLRDRAYQETQYF.

This clonotype was seen repeatedly, ten times or more. The chain uses TRBV30 and TRBJ2-5; D is possibly TRBD1 (6 bases). CDR1 GTSNPN and CDR2 SVGIG come from the germline V gene (reference sequence). Trimming took 0 bases from V and 5 from J, leaving 13 bases between them. The CDR3 runs 14 residues. CDR3 residues: CAWSVEGGEETQYF. DNA of the CDR3: TGTGCCTGGAGTGTAGAAGGGGGAGAGGAGACCCAGTACTTC.

This clonotype appeared many times. The chain couples TRBV28 to TRBJ1-4; TRBD1 matches 9 bases. CDR1 and CDR2 (germline): MDHEN, SYDVKM. V shed 7 bases and J 8 bases; nucleotides not matched to a gene: 8. This CDR3 has 14 amino acids. The CDR3, as DNA: TGTGCCAGCAACCCGGGACAGGGCCGCGAAAAACTGTTTTTT. Its translation: CASNPGQGREKLFF.

This clonotype was counted a few times. The chain recombines TRBV3-1 with TRBJ1-1; D call uncertain. Germline values: CDR1 LGHDT, CDR2 YNNKEL (reference sequence). The CDR3 runs 12 residues. Trimming left V 8 bases short and J 5 bases short, with 12 bases between. The CDR3 sequence: CASRPVGTEAFF. CDR3 coding DNA: TGTGCCAGCCGCCCTGTCGGGACTGAAGCTTTCTTT.

This clonotype has more than one count but fewer than ten. V is TRBV20-1 and J is TRBJ1-4, with 8 bases that match TRBD1. V dropped 8 bases and J dropped 8; count of bases not matched to a gene: 13. The CDR3 consists of 14 residues. Germline assignment: CDR1 DFQATT and CDR2 SNEGSKA (reference sequence). CDR3 sequence: CSTLRGGQGEKLFF. The CDR3 DNA reads TGCAGTACCCTACGGGGAGGACAGGGCGAAAAACTGTTTTTT.

This chain links TRBV10-3 with TRBJ1-1; 7 nucleotides agree with TRBD1. The trim removed 7 bases at V and 8 bases at J, leaving 10 bases unmatched. The CDR3 extends over 13 amino acids. Germline assignment: CDR1 ENHRY and CDR2 SYGVKD. The CDR3 nucleotides are TGTGCCATCACCCATACAGGGGAGGCCGAAGCTTTCTTT. It is translated as CAITHTGEAEAFF.

The chain carries TRBV7-3 and TRBJ2-3, with 11 nucleotides matching TRBD2. Germline V gene lookup returns CDR1 SGHTA and CDR2 FQGTGA. The CDR3 length is 19 residues. V was pared by 3 bases and J by 0 bases, with 11 bases of the junction left unmatched. Here the CDR3 reads CASSFTGTSGLHSTDTQYF. In DNA form, the CDR3 reads TGTGCCAGCAGCTTTACCGGGACTAGCGGCCTTCATAGCACAGATACGCAGTATTTT.

This clonotype was recorded at least ten times. The chain joins TRBV11-3 to TRBJ2-7; 7 positions match TRBD1. J lost 2 bases, V lost 1 base, and 5 bases had no gene match. The CDR3 runs to 15 residues. Germline V gives CDR1 SGHNT, CDR2 YENEEA. CDR3 sequence: CASSLGGTATYEQYF. CDR3 sequence (DNA): TGTGCCAGCAGCTTAGGAGGGACAGCTACCTACGAGCAGTACTTC.

This clonotype was observed a few times. The chain combines TRBV7-9 with TRBJ2-5, with 7 bases that match TRBD1. Unmatched junction bases numbered 3, after V lost 5 bases and J lost 3 bases. The CDR3 is 13 residues long. Germline values: CDR1 SEHNR, CDR2 FQNEAQ (reference sequence). This CDR3 is CASSTGQEETQYF. The CDR3 DNA sequence: TGTGCCAGCAGCACCGGACAGGAAGAGACCCAGTACTTC.

In its sample, this clonotype was seen a few times. CDR3 nucleotide sequence: TGCAGTGCTAGAGGGCAGGGTATGGTGAATCAGCCCCAGCATTTT. Translating it yields CSARGQGMVNQPQHF. This chain joins TRBV20-1 and TRBJ1-5; weak D call: TRBD1 (5 bases). Deletions cut 1 base from V and 4 bases from J, with 14 bases between. CDR3 length: 15 residues. Germline V gives CDR1 DFQATT, CDR2 SNEGSKA (reference sequence).

This clonotype was seen many times. The chain joins TRBV7-2 to TRBJ1-5, with a weak D call TRBD1 (5 bases). V lost 2 bases and J 6 bases, leaving 11 bases between the germline ends. CDR3 length: 14 amino acids. The germline V gene encodes CDR1 SGHTA and CDR2 FQGNSA. Here the CDR3 DNA reads TGTGCCAGCAGCTTACAGGGATGGGGTCAGCCCCAGCATTTT. It translates to CASSLQGWGQPQHF.

This clonotype was counted a few times. The V gene is TRBV7-9, the J gene TRBJ1-4; unclear D gene. Germline V gives CDR1 SEHNR, CDR2 FQNEAQ (reference sequence). This CDR3 is 16 amino acids long. The V and J ends lost 0 bases and 0 bases respectively, with 8 bases between them. Here the CDR3 reads CASSLAVGTTNEKLFF. The CDR3, as DNA: TGTGCCAGCAGCTTAGCGGTCGGGACAACTAATGAAAAACTGTTTTTT.

Only a few counts were recorded for this clonotype. J is TRBJ2-5 and V is TRBV19; D possibly corresponds to TRBD2 (6 bases). Germline loops: CDR1 LNHDA, CDR2 SQIVND (reference sequence). CDR3 length equals 13 residues. The ends were cut back, 5 bases at V and 13 bases at J, with 20 bases in the middle. The CDR3 sequence: CASSQDRDSGLYF. The CDR3 coding sequence is TGTGCCAGTAGTCAGGACCGGGACTCCGGACTGTACTTC.

This clonotype was seen at least ten times. This sequence joins TRBV12-3 or TRBV12-4 and TRBJ2-2; 8 nucleotides align to TRBD2. The CDR3 is made up of 16 amino acids. V trimming: 6 bases; J trimming: 4 bases; junction bases outside the gene matches: 10. The CDR3, as DNA: TGTGCCAGCAGAACCGGGACTAGAAGGTTCACCGGGGAGCTGTTTTTT. This sequence encodes CASRTGTRRFTGELFF.